This passage covers 26 T cell receptor beta chains from one sample sequenced in a study of cytomegalovirus exposure and HLA in healthy donors. It was with 60 Vbeta and 13 Jbeta primers that the PCR ran. Sequencing used immunoSEQ multiplex PCR; TCRdb keeps in-frame clones, though not all of them. The repertoire has some 170,000 clones, 80% of them found once; the top ten carry 9% to 10%. Input material: PBMCs. These receptors were obtained from a man younger than 30 in good health and CMV-seropositive.

V and J are TRBV30 and TRBJ2-7; tentative D call: TRBD1 (7 bases). The CDR3 is 13 amino acids. The V gene's germline CDR1 is GTSNPN and CDR2 SVGIG (reference sequence). Trimming pared 3 bases from V and 2 bases from J, leaving 11 bases between. CDR3: CAWSRGTAYEQYF. The CDR3 DNA reads as TGTGCCTGGAGCCGGGGGACAGCCTACGAGCAGTACTTC.

This chain links TRBV5-1 with TRBJ2-1, with a tentative D call TRBD1 (5 bases). This CDR3 spans 14 amino acids. The ends were cut back, 5 bases at V and 2 bases at J, with 11 bases in the middle. Per germline, CDR1 SGHRS and CDR2 YFSETQ. CDR3 coding DNA: TGCGCCAGCAGTTGGCAGGGAACCTACAATGAGCAGTTCTTC. Amino acid sequence: CASSWQGTYNEQFF.

This clone was seen just once. The chain has TRBV5-1 and TRBJ1-1, with a weak D call TRBD1 (5 bases). V gave up 4 bases and J gave up 1 base, with 14 bases separating them. CDR1 is SGHRS, CDR2 YFSETQ, per germline. The CDR3 loop spans 15 amino acids. This CDR3 reads CASSRMEGSNTEAFF. The CDR3 DNA reads as TGCGCCAGCAGCCGGATGGAGGGGTCGAACACTGAAGCTTTCTTT.

The chain is built from TRBV7-8 and TRBJ2-7; 9 nucleotides match TRBD2. CDR3 length: 13 residues. Trimming cost V 6 bases and J 4 bases; bases outside gene matches: 4. The germline V gene encodes CDR1 SGHVS and CDR2 FQNEAQ. Here the CDR3 reads CASSRTSVYEQYF. As DNA, the CDR3 is TGTGCCAGCAGTAGGACTAGCGTTTACGAGCAGTACTTC. Based on the CDR3 plus reference TRBV7-8 and TRBJ2-7, the full variable domain is GAGVSQSPRYKVAKRGQDVALRCDPISGHVSLFWYQQALGQGPEFLTYFQNEAQLDKSGLPSDRFFAERPEGSVSTLKIQRTQQEDSAVYLCASSRTSVYEQYFGPGTRLTVT.

The genes are TRBV6-1 and TRBJ2-7, with D maybe TRBD2 (5 bases). Between the trimmed V and J ends, which lost 7 bases and 9 bases, there was a span of 19 bases. CDR3 length equals 13 residues. CDR1 is MNHNS, CDR2 SASEGT, per germline. The CDR3 DNA reads as TGTGCCAGCATAATGAATGAGGGAACCGGGCAGTACTTC. Residues: CASIMNEGTGQYF.

This rearrangement joins TRBV28 to TRBJ1-5; 9 positions agree with TRBD1. V lost 4 bases and J lost 5; bases outside the gene matches: 3. There are 14 residues in the CDR3. Germline V gene lookup returns CDR1 MDHEN and CDR2 SYDVKM. Here the CDR3 DNA reads TGTGCCAGCAGTTCCGGGACAGGGTATCAGCCCCAGCATTTT. It specifies CASSSGTGYQPQHF.

This clone was detected once. This rearrangement joins TRBV28 to TRBJ2-1; TRBD2 aligns across 7 bases. The J segment lost 6 bases and the V segment lost 6 bases, leaving 11 bases of the junction unmatched. The V gene's germline CDR1 is MDHEN and CDR2 SYDVKM. The CDR3 runs 15 residues. Here the CDR3 reads CASRSTSDSPNEQFF. The CDR3 DNA sequence: TGTGCCAGCAGATCAACTAGCGATTCGCCCAATGAGCAGTTCTTC. Based on the CDR3 plus reference TRBV28 and TRBJ2-1, the full variable domain is DVKVTQSSRYLVKRTGEKVFLECVQDMDHENMFWYRQDPGLGLRLIYFSYDVKMKEKGDIPEGYSVSREKKERFSLILESASTNQTSMYLCASRSTSDSPNEQFFGPGTRLTVL.

A remark on this clone: The CDR3 ends on some other residue instead of the conserved phenylalanine or tryptophan, so this is likely a read error. The chain combines TRBV7-8 with TRBJ1-6, with TRBD1 matching over 7 bases. Germline V gives CDR1 SGHVS, CDR2 FQNEAQ. This CDR3 is built from 17 residues. Losses at the gene ends were 1 base for V and 0 bases for J; bases not matched to a gene: 3. The CDR3 is CASSLGGGASYNSPLHL. The CDR3 DNA is TGTGCCAGCAGCTTAGGAGGGGGCGCCTCCTATAATTCACCCCTCCACCTT.

The chain is built from TRBV7-3 and TRBJ2-2, with D maybe TRBD2 (5 bases). There are 13 residues in the CDR3. The V end was cut by 5 bases, the J end by 5 bases, with 9 bases between. Per germline, CDR1 SGHTA and CDR2 FQGTGA. CDR3: CASSPSGTGELFF. CDR3 coding DNA: TGTGCCAGCAGCCCGTCGGGGACCGGGGAGCTGTTTTTT.

This clone was observed a few times. The genes are TRBV28 and TRBJ2-2; D uncertain. Germline assignment: CDR1 MDHEN and CDR2 SYDVKM. The CDR3 totals 13 residues. The ends were cut back, 5 bases at V and 4 bases at J, with 8 bases in the middle. The CDR3 sequence is CASSIVPTGELFF. Written as DNA, the CDR3 is TGTGCCAGCAGTATAGTACCCACCGGGGAGCTGTTTTTT.

CDR3 loop: CASSDNRGQPQHF. The CDR3 DNA sequence: TGTGCCAGCAGTGATAACAGGGGGCAGCCCCAGCATTTT. The V call is TRBV6-4, the J call TRBJ1-5; 8 nucleotides align to TRBD1. This CDR3 comprises 13 residues. Per the germline V gene, CDR1 is MRHNA and CDR2 is SNTAGT. V dropped 3 bases and J dropped 7; count of bases not matched to a gene: 2.

This chain joins TRBV4-2 and TRBJ2-7, with a tentative D call TRBD1 (6 bases). Germline V CDR1 and CDR2: LGHNA, YNFKEQ. The CDR3 loop spans 15 amino acids. V lost 2 bases, J lost 0 bases, and 11 bases lay in between. The CDR3 loop is CASSQRSTGSYEQYF. DNA of the CDR3: TGTGCCAGCAGCCAACGCTCGACAGGCTCCTACGAGCAGTACTTC.

This chain uses TRBV27 with TRBJ2-7; no reliable D call. Deletions cut 4 bases from V and 4 bases from J, with 11 bases between. The CDR3 runs 13 residues. Germline loops: CDR1 MNHEY, CDR2 SMNVEV (reference sequence). This CDR3 is CASSSYSEYEQYF. CDR3 bases: TGTGCCAGCAGTTCATACTCTGAATACGAGCAGTACTTC.

The chain links TRBV4-1 to TRBJ2-5; weak D call: TRBD2 (5 bases). The last part of the DNA fits TRBJ2-7 better; the J call may be wrong. The CDR3 runs to 18 residues. The germline gives CDR1 MGHRA, CDR2 YSYEKL. The DNA of the CDR3 is TGCGCCAGCAGCCAAGATGGGTTCGGGATTACGAGCTCCTACGAGCAGTACTTC. Amino acid sequence: CASSQDGFGITSSYEQYF.

This chain connects TRBV18 to TRBJ1-2; 7 positions match TRBD1. J gave up 4 bases and V 5 bases, and 4 bases lay outside the gene matches. The CDR3 runs 13 residues. The germline V gene encodes CDR1 KGHSH and CDR2 LQKENI. The CDR3 DNA sequence: TGTGCCAGCTCAGAGACAGGGAGCTATGGCTACACCTTC. Translation gives CASSETGSYGYTF.

The chain employs TRBV2 and TRBJ2-7; D might be TRBD1 (6 bases). V lost 4 bases and J 6 bases, leaving 22 bases between the germline ends. CDR1 and CDR2 (germline): SNHLY, FYNNEI. The CDR3 is 16 amino acids. The CDR3 here is CASSVGAYGRGGEQYF. In DNA, the CDR3 is TGTGCCAGCAGTGTGGGCGCTTATGGCAGGGGCGGCGAGCAGTACTTC.

There are a few counts of this clone. This chain joins TRBV29-1 and TRBJ2-1; 12 nucleotides align to TRBD2. Germline CDR1 is SQVTM and CDR2 is ANQGSEA. The CDR3 contains 15 residues. Trimming removed 3 bases from V and 6 bases from J; junction bases left unmatched: 6. Written as DNA, the CDR3 is TGCAGCGTTGATACTAGCGGGAGGTCCCTCAATGAGCAGTTCTTC. As protein: CSVDTSGRSLNEQFF.

This chain connects TRBV19 to TRBJ2-1; 9 positions agree with TRBD2. Germline CDR1 reads LNHDA; CDR2 reads SQIVND (reference sequence). The CDR3 length is 15 residues. Trimming took 6 bases from V and 7 from J; bases not matched to a gene: 10. The CDR3 coding sequence is TGTGCCAGTAGACCGGGACTAGCCGCCCAGAATGAGCAGTTCTTC. Translated, it gives CASRPGLAAQNEQFF.

This clone was picked up a small number of times. The chain has TRBV5-4 and TRBJ1-4, with TRBD1 matching 9 bases. Germline lookup yields CDR1 SGHNT and CDR2 YYREEE (reference sequence). V was clipped by 4 bases and J by 7 bases; unmatched bases: 8. The CDR3 loop spans 15 amino acids. Here the CDR3 reads CASSIGTGNREKLFF. The CDR3 DNA follows: TGTGCCAGCAGCATAGGGACAGGGAATCGTGAAAAACTGTTTTTT.

The DNA for the CDR3 is TGCGCCAGCAGCCAAGATGTAGAGGGGGCCACCTACGAGCAGTACTTC. The encoded protein is CASSQDVEGATYEQYF. The V gene is TRBV4-1, the J gene TRBJ2-7, with TRBD1 matching over 7 bases. The CDR3 extends over 16 amino acids. Germline V gene lookup returns CDR1 MGHRA and CDR2 YSYEKL. J lost 2 bases, V lost 0 bases, and 7 bases had no gene match.

The CDR3 protein is CASSPRGAYEQYF. In nucleotides, the CDR3 is TGTGCCAGCAGCCCTCGGGGGGCCTACGAGCAGTACTTC. The chain is built from TRBV4-2 and TRBJ2-7, with TRBD2 identical over 7 bases. The CDR3 is made up of 13 amino acids. Germline CDR1 reads LGHNA; CDR2 reads YNFKEQ. With V trimmed by 4 bases and J by 2 bases, 2 bases remained unmatched.

Notes on this clone: The conserved closing phenylalanine or tryptophan is absent in this CDR3, likely reflecting a read error. The gene calls are TRBV7-2 and TRBJ1-6, with a tentative D call TRBD1 (5 bases). Trimming shortened V by 5 bases and J by 0 bases, and 11 bases separated the two germline ends. This CDR3 has 16 amino acids. Germline loops: CDR1 SGHTA, CDR2 FQGNSA. CDR3 bases: TGTGCCAGCAGCGGGGGGGTAAACTCCTATAATTCACCCCTCCACCTT. This encodes CASSGGVNSYNSPLHL.

The chain recombines TRBV2 with TRBJ2-2; no reliable D call. The V and J ends lost 2 bases and 0 bases respectively, with 16 bases between them. The length of the CDR3 is 18 residues. Germline V gene lookup returns CDR1 SNHLY and CDR2 FYNNEI. The DNA of the CDR3 is TGTGCCAGCAGTGAAATCGGATGGAGTAGAACGAACACCGGGGAGCTGTTTTTT. Translating it yields CASSEIGWSRTNTGELFF.

As for this clone: Because the CDR3 is missing its conserved closing phenylalanine or tryptophan, this is likely a read error. Because the CDR3's place on the DNA is in doubt, the DNA is left out and the CDR3 is given as listed by TCRdb. The rearrangement joins TRBV30 to TRBJ1-2; the table names TRBD1, a call not compared with the DNA. From its first to its last residue, the CDR3 has 12 amino acids. The germline V gene encodes CDR1 GTSNPN and CDR2 SVGIG (reference sequence). CDR3 amino acids: CAWSAPGGEAVI.

On this clone: The same CDR3 arises from other DNA sequences in this sample as well. This chain connects TRBV6-1 to TRBJ1-2; D possibly corresponds to TRBD1 (5 bases). Germline values: CDR1 MNHNS, CDR2 SASEGT. The CDR3 spans 14 residues. V lost 4 bases and J lost 3, with 12 bases in between. The CDR3 DNA reads TGTGCCAGCAGTGCTGTTGGGGACTACTATGGCTACACCTTC. It codes for CASSAVGDYYGYTF.

This clone occurred many times. The V gene is TRBV15, the J gene TRBJ1-5; D is unresolved. V lost 5 bases, J lost 5 bases, and 16 bases lay in between. The CDR3 spans 15 residues. In germline, CDR1 is LNHNV, CDR2 YYDKDF (reference sequence). The CDR3 DNA sequence: TGTGCCACCAGCTCCGACCCGGGGAGTCATCAGCCCCAGCATTTT. It codes for CATSSDPGSHQPQHF.